These 2 T cell receptor beta chains share one sample of origin, sequenced in a study of cytotoxic CD8 clonotypes in ibrutinib-treated CLL. TCRdb's table, derived via immunoSEQ multiplex PCR, lists solely in-frame clones and lacks some. This sample has 130,000 or so clones, with roughly 80% found just once. The specimen was PBMCs, collected after 24 months of ibrutinib treatment. The receptors derive from a human donor with chronic lymphocytic leukemia.

CDR3 in amino acids: CASSQDLGGAPTNEKLFF. DNA of the CDR3: TGCGCCAGCAGCCAAGATCTGGGGGGCGCCCCAACTAATGAAAAACTGTTTTTT. The V call is TRBV4-3, the J call TRBJ1-4, with D possibly matching TRBD1 (6 bases). V gave up 0 bases and J gave up 0 bases, with 14 bases separating them. The CDR3 contains 18 residues. The germline CDR1 and CDR2 sequences are LGHNA and YSLEER.

This clone has just one count. The rearrangement links TRBV6-5 to TRBJ1-2; 9 bases line up with TRBD1. CDR1 is MNHEY, CDR2 SVGAGI, per germline. The CDR3 runs to 14 residues. Trimming at V came to 5 bases and at J to 7 bases, leaving 8 bases not matched to a gene. The CDR3 DNA reads TGTGCCAGCAGTCAACGGACAGGGGTTTTTGGCTACACCTTC. It yields the protein CASSQRTGVFGYTF.